This record looks at one T cell receptor (beta chain) sequence and its context. The V and J ends lost 5 bases and 4 bases, in that order; junction bases with no gene match: 9. CDR1 SGHRS and CDR2 YFSETQ come from the germline V gene. The CDR3 is 16 residues long. This entry belongs to a study of shared T cell receptors in the human thymus. The table came from immunoSEQ multiplex PCR; TCRdb's copy has only in-frame clones and leaves some out. The sample consists of hundreds of thousands of clones, approximately 95% of them appearing once. The J gene is TRBJ2-1, the V gene TRBV5-1; 10 bases are shared with TRBD1. The sequenced sample consisted of thymocytes. This clonotype was obtained from a human donor. This CDR3 is CASRRGDRGRYNEQFF. In DNA form, the CDR3 reads TGCGCCAGCAGACGCGGCGACAGGGGGCGGTACAATGAGCAGTTCTTC. Full variable domain (outside the CDR3, taken from reference TRBV5-1 and TRBJ2-1): KAGVTQTPRYLIKTRGQQVTLSCSPISGHRSVSWYQQTPGQGLQFLFEYFSETQRNKGNFPGRFSGRQFSNSRSEMNVSTLELGDSALYLCASRRGDRGRYNEQFFGPGTRLTVL.